The 26 T cell receptor beta chains below all came from one sample that was sequenced in a study of T cell responses to AZD1222 COVID-19 vaccine. Assay: immunoSEQ multiplex PCR; the TCRdb copy retains only in-frame clones and omits some. The sample lists 110,000 to 150,000 clones, over 85% occurring once. This specimen consisted of peripheral blood, obtained on day 0 of AZD1222 vaccination. These receptors all come from an adult in good health.

The chain has TRBV28 and TRBJ2-7, with TRBD2 identical over 8 bases. This CDR3 comprises 15 residues. Trimming cost V 2 bases and J 3 bases; bases outside gene matches: 6. Germline CDR1 reads MDHEN; CDR2 reads SYDVKM. CDR3 residues: CASSLLGTRVYEQYF. In DNA, the CDR3 is TGTGCCAGCAGTTTACTGGGGACTAGGGTCTACGAGCAGTACTTC. Based on the CDR3 plus reference TRBV28 and TRBJ2-7, the full variable domain is DVKVTQSSRYLVKRTGEKVFLECVQDMDHENMFWYRQDPGLGLRLIYFSYDVKMKEKGDIPEGYSVSREKKERFSLILESASTNQTSMYLCASSLLGTRVYEQYFGPGTRLTVT.

This clone appeared a single time. This chain uses TRBV24-1 with TRBJ2-5; TRBD2 matches 8 bases. Germline CDR1 and CDR2: KGHDR and SFDVKD. After removal of 5 bases from V and 2 bases from J, the junction contained 18 bases not matched to a gene. The CDR3 has 19 amino acids. For the CDR3, the DNA is TGTGCCACCAGTGCCCACCGGACAGCTGGACTAGCCCTACAAGAGACCCAGTACTTC. It encodes CATSAHRTAGLALQETQYF.

The chain has TRBV11-2 and TRBJ2-7; 7 nucleotides line up with TRBD1. The CDR3 totals 13 residues. Germline assignment: CDR1 SGHAT and CDR2 FQNNGV. J lost 4 bases, V lost 5 bases, and 5 bases had no gene match. The CDR3 sequence is CASSPGQLYEQYF. CDR3 nucleotides: TGTGCCAGCAGCCCGGGACAGCTGTACGAGCAGTACTTC. The full variable domain, in which reference TRBV11-2 and TRBJ2-7 provide the parts outside the CDR3, is EAGVAQSPRYKIIEKRQSVAFWCNPISGHATLYWYQQILGQGPKLLIQFQNNGVVDDSQLPKDRFSAERLKGVDSTLKIQPAKLEDSAVYLCASSPGQLYEQYFGPGTRLTVT.

V and J are TRBV25-1 and TRBJ1-2; D call uncertain. This CDR3 is built from 16 residues. The germline V gene encodes CDR1 MGHDK and CDR2 SYGVNS. Trimming removed 0 bases from V and 8 bases from J, with 19 bases in between. For the CDR3, the DNA is TGTGCCAGCAGTGAATATTTTGACGTACAGAAGGGAGGCTACACCTTC. This encodes CASSEYFDVQKGGYTF.

This sequence joins TRBV28 and TRBJ2-7, with TRBD2 identical over 7 bases. Losses at the gene ends were 9 bases for V and 4 bases for J; bases not matched to a gene: 9. CDR1 and CDR2 from the germline V gene are MDHEN and SYDVKM. This CDR3 has 13 residues. The CDR3 DNA sequence: TGTGCCAGTAAGGTGGGCGGGAGTTACGAGCAGTACTTC. Translation gives CASKVGGSYEQYF.

CDR3 bases: TGTGCCAGCAGCGGCACGGCGAGGGGCGTATGGCGCCAGCCCCAGCATTTT. Translating it yields CASSGTARGVWRQPQHF. The gene calls are TRBV7-3 and TRBJ1-5, with D perhaps TRBD1 (5 bases). This CDR3 spans 17 amino acids. From germline, CDR1 is SGHTA and CDR2 FQGTGA. With 5 bases removed from V and 7 bases from J, the gap between germline ends came to 24 bases.

This sequence joins TRBV28 and TRBJ1-5; D remains ambiguous. The CDR3 is made up of 11 amino acids. Germline V gives CDR1 MDHEN, CDR2 SYDVKM. The germline V and J ends were trimmed by 8 bases and 4 bases, with 6 bases remaining between them. The CDR3 bases are TGTGCCAGCGGTGATAATCAGCCCCAGCATTTT. This translates into CASGDNQPQHF.

The chain has TRBV28 and TRBJ2-5; maybe TRBD1 (6 bases). The CDR3 has 12 amino acids. The V gene lost 8 bases and the J gene lost 1 base, with 8 bases spanning the gap. In germline, CDR1 is MDHEN, CDR2 SYDVKM. CDR3: CASRTVQETQYF. CDR3 nucleotide sequence: TGTGCCAGCCGGACAGTCCAAGAGACCCAGTACTTC.

This chain joins TRBV9 and TRBJ2-2; D possibly matches TRBD1 or TRBD2 (6 bases each). This CDR3 has 16 residues. V was cut by 0 bases and J by 4 bases, with 13 bases left in between. Looked up from germline, CDR1 is SGDLS and CDR2 is YYNGEE. The CDR3 here is CASSVAPGAITGELFF. The CDR3 DNA follows: TGTGCCAGCAGCGTAGCTCCGGGGGCGATCACCGGGGAGCTGTTTTTT.

This clone showed up just once. The genes are TRBV28 and TRBJ2-1; 9 positions agree with TRBD2. From germline, CDR1 is MDHEN and CDR2 SYDVKM. This CDR3 region has 15 residues. After removal of 5 bases from V and 5 bases from J, the junction contained 7 bases not matched to a gene. For the CDR3, the DNA is TGTGCCAGCAGTCGCGCGGGACTAGCTAACAATGAGCAGTTCTTC. It encodes CASSRAGLANNEQFF.

The CDR3 loop is CASSPRQGVYSNQPQHF. CDR3 DNA: TGCGCCAGCAGCCCCCGACAAGGCGTTTATAGCAATCAGCCCCAGCATTTT. This sequence joins TRBV4-1 and TRBJ1-5; no firm D call. The V and J ends lost 4 bases and 0 bases respectively, with 16 bases between them. This CDR3 is 17 amino acids long. The germline V gene encodes CDR1 MGHRA and CDR2 YSYEKL.

The chain joins TRBV5-4 to TRBJ2-6; D not certain. Germline assignment: CDR1 SGHNT and CDR2 YYREEE (reference sequence). This CDR3 contains 12 residues. V dropped 1 base and J dropped 13 bases, with 9 bases sitting between them. The CDR3 spells CASSLLAEVLTF. The DNA for the CDR3 is TGTGCCAGCAGCTTGTTGGCCGAAGTCCTGACTTTC.

The chain combines TRBV7-2 with TRBJ2-1; D unresolved. The CDR3 loop spans 14 amino acids. Germline V gives CDR1 SGHTA, CDR2 FQGNSA. Between the trimmed V and J ends, which lost 0 bases and 4 bases, there was a span of 7 bases. CDR3 residues: CASSLAAVYNEQFF. The CDR3, as DNA: TGTGCCAGCAGCTTAGCGGCCGTGTACAATGAGCAGTTCTTC.

The CDR3 DNA reads as TGTGCCAGCAGTTACGCCGGACAGGGGGCCTACGAGCAGTACTTC. Protein: CASSYAGQGAYEQYF. The V call is TRBV6-6, the J call TRBJ2-7; 10 positions agree with TRBD1. The germline gives CDR1 MNHNY, CDR2 SVGAGI (reference sequence). The CDR3 covers 15 residues. V lost 2 bases, J lost 2 bases, and 3 bases stayed unmatched.

The gene calls are TRBV9 and TRBJ2-1; D call uncertain. The CDR3 runs 14 residues. V was clipped by 0 bases and J by 7 bases, with 11 bases between them. CDR1 is SGDLS and CDR2 is YYNGEE in the germline V gene. The CDR3 spells CASSVGSFSNEQFF. The CDR3 bases are TGTGCCAGCAGCGTAGGGAGTTTCTCAAATGAGCAGTTCTTC. Drawing the rest from reference TRBV9 and TRBJ2-1, the complete variable domain is DSGVTQTPKHLITATGQRVTLRCSPRSGDLSVYWYQQSLDQGLQFLIQYYNGEERAKGNILERFSAQQFPDLHSELNLSSLELGDSALYFCASSVGSFSNEQFFGPGTRLTVL.

This chain joins TRBV20-1 and TRBJ1-1; D gene uncertain. The CDR3 loop spans 13 amino acids. Trimming took 3 bases from V and 1 from J, leaving 9 bases between them. The germline gives CDR1 DFQATT, CDR2 SNEGSKA (reference sequence). The CDR3 sequence: CSASQYGNTEAFF. CDR3 bases: TGCAGTGCTAGTCAGTACGGGAACACTGAAGCTTTCTTT.

V gene TRBV7-9 combines with J gene TRBJ2-7; D may be TRBD1 (5 bases). Looked up from germline, CDR1 is SEHNR and CDR2 is FQNEAQ (reference sequence). Trimming shortened V by 0 bases and J by 5 bases, and 11 bases separated the two germline ends. This CDR3 has 14 amino acids. CDR3 bases: TGTGCCAGCAGCTTAGCGGGGCAGGTCCACGAGCAGTACTTC. This translates into CASSLAGQVHEQYF.

The chain carries TRBV6-5 and TRBJ2-1; TRBD2 matches at 8 bases. With 5 bases clipped from V and 3 bases from J, the junction kept 6 bases outside the gene matches. The germline CDR1 and CDR2 sequences are MNHEY and SVGAGI. The CDR3 covers 15 residues. The CDR3 here is CASSTTSGIYNEQFF. Here the CDR3 DNA reads TGTGCCAGCAGTACCACTAGCGGTATCTACAATGAGCAGTTCTTC.

This rearrangement joins TRBV13 to TRBJ1-3; D gene ambiguous. This CDR3 has 15 residues. CDR1 and CDR2 (germline): PRHDT, FYEKMQ (reference sequence). The germline V and J ends were trimmed by 5 bases and 0 bases, with 11 bases remaining between them. The CDR3 here is CASSPGILSGNTIYF. DNA for the CDR3: TGTGCCAGCAGCCCCGGGATCCTCTCTGGAAACACCATATATTTT. The full variable domain, in which reference TRBV13 and TRBJ1-3 provide the parts outside the CDR3, is AAGVIQSPRHLIKEKRETATLKCYPIPRHDTVYWYQQGPGQDPQFLISFYEKMQSDKGSIPDRFSAQQFSDYHSELNMSSLELGDSALYFCASSPGILSGNTIYFGEGSWLTVV.

The gene calls are TRBV24-1 and TRBJ2-7; 10 nucleotides line up with TRBD1. Germline V lookup: CDR1 KGHDR, CDR2 SFDVKD. With V trimmed by 4 bases and J by 5 bases, 7 bases remained unmatched. The length of the CDR3 is 15 residues. The CDR3 region has the DNA TGTGCCACCAGTGACCCGAGACAGGGGGCTAACGAGCAGTACTTC. It specifies CATSDPRQGANEQYF.

The chain has TRBV5-1 and TRBJ1-1; the D is unclear. This CDR3 is built from 12 residues. Trimming removed 2 bases from V and 1 base from J, with 3 bases in between. Germline assignment: CDR1 SGHRS and CDR2 YFSETQ. The CDR3 bases are TGCGCCAGCAGCTTTGGGAACACTGAAGCTTTCTTT. Residues: CASSFGNTEAFF. Combining the CDR3 with reference TRBV5-1 and TRBJ1-1 gives the whole variable domain KAGVTQTPRYLIKTRGQQVTLSCSPISGHRSVSWYQQTPGQGLQFLFEYFSETQRNKGNFPGRFSGRQFSNSRSEMNVSTLELGDSALYLCASSFGNTEAFFGQGTRLTVV.

The chain joins TRBV7-9 to TRBJ1-6; possible D gene TRBD1, 6 bases. CDR1 is SEHNR, CDR2 FQNEAQ, per germline (reference sequence). CDR3 length equals 15 residues. V gave up 6 bases and J gave up 8 bases, with 17 bases separating them. The CDR3 region has the DNA TGTGCCAGCAGGGAACAGGGTTTTACGGATTCACCCCTCCACTTT. Translating it yields CASREQGFTDSPLHF.

The chain joins TRBV6-5 to TRBJ2-3; 7 bases match TRBD2. This CDR3 is 14 amino acids long. The germline CDR1 and CDR2 sequences are MNHEY and SVGAGI. V lost 7 bases to trimming and J lost 2 bases; unmatched junction nucleotides: 6. The CDR3 nucleotides are TGTGCCAGCAAGACAAGCGGGACCACAGATACGCAGTATTTT. As protein: CASKTSGTTDTQYF.

The rearrangement uses TRBV6-4 and TRBJ2-3, with 10 nucleotides matching TRBD1. This CDR3 spans 15 amino acids. Germline-derived CDR1 and CDR2 are MRHNA and SNTAGT. The trim removed 2 bases at V and 5 bases at J, leaving 4 bases unmatched. CDR3 sequence: CASSDGTGDIDTQYF. The CDR3 region has the DNA TGTGCCAGCAGTGACGGGACAGGGGATATAGATACGCAGTATTTT.

This clone has just a few counts. The V call is TRBV7-3, the J call TRBJ2-5; D gene ambiguous. The CDR3 has 13 residues. CDR1 SGHTA and CDR2 FQGTGA come from the germline V gene. V dropped 5 bases and J dropped 5 bases, with 12 bases sitting between them. This CDR3 reads CASSRAGSETQYF. DNA for the CDR3: TGTGCCAGCAGCCGCGCCGGGTCGGAGACCCAGTACTTC.

This sequence joins TRBV4-1 and TRBJ1-2; D is uncertain. Between the trimmed V and J ends, which lost 1 base and 2 bases, there was a span of 11 bases. The CDR3 consists of 15 residues. Germline lookup yields CDR1 MGHRA and CDR2 YSYEKL. DNA of the CDR3: TGCGCCAGCAGCCAAGGGTCAGGAAAGAACTATGGCTACACCTTC. Translated: CASSQGSGKNYGYTF.